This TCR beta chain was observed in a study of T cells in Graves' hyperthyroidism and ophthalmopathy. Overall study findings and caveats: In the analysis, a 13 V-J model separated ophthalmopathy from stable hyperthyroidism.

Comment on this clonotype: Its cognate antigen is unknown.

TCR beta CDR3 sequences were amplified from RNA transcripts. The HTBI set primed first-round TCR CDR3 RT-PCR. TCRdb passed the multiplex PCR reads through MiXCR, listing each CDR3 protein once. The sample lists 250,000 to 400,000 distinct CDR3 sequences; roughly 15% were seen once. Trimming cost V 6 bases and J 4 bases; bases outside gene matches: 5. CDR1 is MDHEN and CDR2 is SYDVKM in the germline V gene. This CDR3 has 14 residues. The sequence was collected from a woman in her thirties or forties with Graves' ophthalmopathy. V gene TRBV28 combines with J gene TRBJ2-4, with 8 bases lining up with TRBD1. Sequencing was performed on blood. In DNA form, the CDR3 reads TGTGCCAGCAGGGGACAGGCGACTAAAAACATTCAGTACTTC. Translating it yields CASRGQATKNIQYF.